A selection of T cell receptor beta chains follows, all from one sample in a study of blood T cell repertoires in COVID-19. Profiled with immunoSEQ multiplex PCR; TCRdb holds only in-frame clones, not every one. This table has roughly 440,000 clones, about nine tenths appearing once. Sequences were obtained from peripheral blood. These receptors were taken from a woman between 45 and 60 years old with COVID-19, enrolled during active disease. The CDR3 runs from the conserved cysteine through the conserved F or W.

>TRBV7-2|14
CASSLRYRGSPLHF
>TRBV4-2|16
CASSQEGGPITYEQYF
>TRBV2|14
CASIQGGLNYGYTF
>TRBV27|13
CASSLMGGDIQYF
>TRBV30|11
CASQDPGELFF
>TRBV7-6|14
CASSLRGGSYGYTF
>TRBV6-2/TRBV6-3|13
CASSKQGDYGYTF
>TRBV5-1|13
CASSLAGTYEQYF
>TRBV3-1/TRBV3-2|13
CASSPFGADTQYF
>TRBV5-1|14
CASSRQQGAETQYF
>TRBV6-1|16
CASSEAGEDWSYGYTF
>TRBV7-8|16
CASSLVRTGMSYGYTF
>TRBV7-8|17
CASSLSISGGEYNEQFF
>TRBV6-5|14
CASSSGQVGNTIYF
>TRBV9|16
CASSVTPGHPGETQYF
>TRBV10-2|13
CATTDRGRTEAFF
>TRBV29-1|16
CSAGNVGQGALNGYTF
>TRBV24-1|16
CATIIAGGPRTGELFF
>TRBV11-2|12
CASTRVVPEAFF
>TRBV4-1|18
CASSQDPPRGSYNSPLHF
>TRBV19|13
CASSKGSYTEAFF
>TRBV20-1|10
CSAPPPEAFF
>TRBV28|15
CASSFTGGVNTEAFF
>TRBV3-1/TRBV3-2|17
CASSQGTGAYSNQPQHF
>TRBV11-2|13
CASSLDRREEAFF
>TRBV21-1|15
CASSKATSGTDTQYF
>TRBV6-5|15
CASSYAQDSLNGYTF
>TRBV27|14
CASSSRGPYNEQFF
>TRBV6-6|15
CASSSGQGAWQPQHF
>TRBV4-1|17
CASSQLGGLAGGNEQFF
>TRBV12-3/TRBV12-4|13
CASSLLADTEAFF
>TRBV4-2|16
CASSQGVRGTKDGYTF
>TRBV18|13
CASSPRRDTEAFF
>TRBV5-6|15
CASSPQFRRTDTQYF
>TRBV9|18
CASSQMPGTGFSGNTIYF
>TRBV6-5|13
CASSSGPFGEQYF
>TRBV6-5|14
CASKGQPSADTQYF
>TRBV30|16
CAWSGGQGAIGETQYF
>TRBV28|15
CASSPAEGAREKLFF
>TRBV2|14
CASSWDTPYNEQFF
>TRBV12-3/TRBV12-4|12
CASGPNNQPQHF
>TRBV12-5|14
CASARQGAGTEAFF
>TRBV5-1|15
CASSLEIAGNNEQFF
>TRBV6-5|15
CASSYRGLIGYEQYF
>TRBV15|11
CATGEGEKLFF
>TRBV6-5|15
CASSYGEGGNTEAFF
>TRBV6-1|17
CASSEPPGLPGVDTQYF
>TRBV5-4|13
CASSLGSREKLFF
>TRBV28|13
CASSPLGDYGYTF
>TRBV7-2|15
CASSLVGTGWEEQYF
>TRBV30|13
CAWNRQGGEKLFF
>TRBV7-8|10
CASSREGAFF
>TRBV5-6|14
CASSSAIWSYGYTF
>TRBV5-4|14
CASSQDRVGDGYTF
>TRBV28|12
CASSLMNTEAFF
>TRBV7-9|15
CASSPGTGGHNEQFF
>TRBV18|13
CASSPLTGGEAFF
>TRBV9|21
CASRYRGQYTFDRKRANVLTF
>TRBV3-1/TRBV3-2|17
CASSPQLAGGVKNIQYF
>TRBV6-4|13
CASGTGGTDTQYF